This passage covers 20 T cell receptor beta chains from one sample sequenced in a study of long-term antiretroviral therapy in people with HIV. A v3.0 immunoSEQ assay was performed at survey level. Here immunoSEQ multiplex PCR was the method, and the copy in TCRdb shows in-frame clones only, minus some. This table holds around 18,000 clones, 91% found once. The sequencing here drew on unsorted PBMCs, taken 3 years after starting antiretroviral therapy. Receptors were obtained from a man in his fifties with HIV.

The rearrangement links TRBV9 to TRBJ1-5; a weak D match, TRBD1 (6 bases). CDR3 length: 14 residues. The germline gives CDR1 SGDLS, CDR2 YYNGEE. V lost 3 bases to trimming and J lost 2 bases, with 9 bases between them. In nucleotides, the CDR3 is TGTGCCAGCAGCGCCGCAGGGGGCAATCAGCCCCAGCATTTT. Encoded protein: CASSAAGGNQPQHF.

The CDR3, as DNA: TGTGCCAGCAATCGGGGAGAGCAGCCCCAGCATTTT. Translating it yields CASNRGEQPQHF. This chain connects TRBV2 to TRBJ1-5; D unresolved. With 7 bases removed from V and 7 bases from J, the gap between germline ends came to 11 bases. The CDR3 covers 12 residues. Germline V gene data show CDR1 as SNHLY and CDR2 as FYNNEI.

The J gene is TRBJ2-3, the V gene TRBV7-2, with D tentatively TRBD1 (6 bases). The CDR3 sequence is 15 residues long. Between the trimmed V and J ends, which lost 1 base and 9 bases, there was a span of 17 bases. Germline CDR1 reads SGHTA; CDR2 reads FQGNSA. CDR3 amino acids: CASSLVALARGTQYF. The CDR3 DNA reads TGTGCCAGCAGCTTAGTAGCTCTAGCCAGGGGAACGCAGTATTTT.

The chain links TRBV19 to TRBJ2-7, with D possibly TRBD2 on 5 matching bases. V was shortened by 3 bases and J by 0 bases, with 12 bases between the two germline ends. Germline CDR1 reads LNHDA; CDR2 reads SQIVND (reference sequence). The CDR3 length is 15 residues. The CDR3 is CASSISGKSSYEQYF. DNA of the CDR3: TGTGCCAGTAGTATCTCGGGGAAAAGCTCCTACGAGCAGTACTTC.

This clone was seen just once. This chain links TRBV30 with TRBJ1-3, with D perhaps TRBD1 (6 bases). V was clipped by 0 bases and J by 0 bases, with 9 bases between them. The CDR3 spans 15 residues. Germline CDR1 GTSNPN, CDR2 SVGIG (reference sequence). The CDR3, as DNA: TGTGCCTGGAGTGTACAGGGATTCTCTGGAAACACCATATATTTT. Its protein product is CAWSVQGFSGNTIYF. Full variable domain (rest looked up from reference TRBV30 and TRBJ1-3): SQTIHQWPATLVQPVGSPLSLECTVEGTSNPNLYWYRQAAGRGLQLLFYSVGIGQISSEVPQNLSASRPQDRQFILSSKKLLLSDSGFYLCAWSVQGFSGNTIYFGEGSWLTVV.

The chain has TRBV19 and TRBJ1-2; 12 bases are shared with TRBD1. The V segment lost 7 bases and the J segment 8 bases; nucleotides outside the gene matches: 8. The CDR3 covers 14 residues. The germline V gene encodes CDR1 LNHDA and CDR2 SQIVND (reference sequence). DNA for the CDR3: TGTGCCAGTACCCTAAGGGGACAGGGGGCCGGCTACACCTTC. Amino acids: CASTLRGQGAGYTF. Together with reference TRBV19 and TRBJ1-2, the CDR3 gives the full variable domain: DGGITQSPKYLFRKEGQNVTLSCEQNLNHDAMYWYRQDPGQGLRLIYYSQIVNDFQKGDIAEGYSVSREKKESFPLTVTSAQKNPTAFYLCASTLRGQGAGYTFGSGTRLTVV.

The gene calls are TRBV27 and TRBJ2-3, with TRBD2 matching over 10 bases. The CDR3 spans 16 residues. The V segment lost 6 bases and the J segment 0 bases; nucleotides outside the gene matches: 6. Germline V gene data show CDR1 as MNHEY and CDR2 as SMNVEV (reference sequence). The CDR3 sequence is CASSRSGGASTDTQYF. The CDR3 DNA follows: TGTGCCAGCAGCCGGAGCGGGGGGGCTAGCACAGATACGCAGTATTTT.

The chain has TRBV5-1 and TRBJ2-5; D not resolved. Germline V gives CDR1 SGHRS, CDR2 YFSETQ. Trimming left V 0 bases short and J 2 bases short, with 14 bases between. This CDR3 comprises 16 residues. The CDR3 nucleotides read TGCGCCAGCAGCTTGGAAGGGTCCAGGTGGCAAGAGACCCAGTACTTC. Encoded protein: CASSLEGSRWQETQYF. The full variable domain, rest sourced from reference TRBV5-1 and TRBJ2-5, is KAGVTQTPRYLIKTRGQQVTLSCSPISGHRSVSWYQQTPGQGLQFLFEYFSETQRNKGNFPGRFSGRQFSNSRSEMNVSTLELGDSALYLCASSLEGSRWQETQYFGPGTRLLVL.

The chain is built from TRBV4-1 and TRBJ1-2; 7 bases align to TRBD1. V shed 1 base, J shed 6 bases, and the junction held 2 bases outside the gene matches. The CDR3 sequence is 13 residues long. Germline assignment: CDR1 MGHRA and CDR2 YSYEKL. The CDR3 sequence is CASSQAGQNGYTF. The CDR3 DNA is TGCGCCAGCAGCCAAGCGGGACAGAATGGCTACACCTTC.

This chain uses TRBV6-5 with TRBJ1-1; the match to TRBD1 covers 11 bases. Germline V gives CDR1 MNHEY, CDR2 SVGAGI. CDR3 length: 13 amino acids. Trimming cost V 6 bases and J 10 bases; bases outside gene matches: 7. In nucleotides, the CDR3 is TGTGCCAGCAGGTGGACAGGGGGCGATCGAGCTTTCTTT. Protein sequence: CASRWTGGDRAFF.

The V and J genes are TRBV30 and TRBJ1-5; D unclear. From germline, CDR1 is GTSNPN and CDR2 SVGIG (reference sequence). V lost 1 base to trimming and J lost 6 bases, with 19 bases between them. The CDR3 has 16 residues. CDR3 DNA: TGTGCCTGGAGTGCGTACAGCCCTGGGGTGGTTCAGCCCCAGCATTTT. It yields the protein CAWSAYSPGVVQPQHF.

In its sample, this clone was seen once. The chain couples TRBV4-1 to TRBJ1-4, with D unresolved. Trimming removed 5 bases at V and 0 bases at J, with 10 bases between. The CDR3 spans 15 residues. Germline V lookup: CDR1 MGHRA, CDR2 YSYEKL. CDR3 residues: CASSYSLATNEKLFF. CDR3 coding DNA: TGCGCCAGCAGCTATTCTCTGGCAACTAATGAAAAACTGTTTTTT.

The chain links TRBV2 to TRBJ2-7, with 10 positions matching TRBD1. Germline V gene sequence: CDR1 SNHLY, CDR2 FYNNEI. V was clipped by 2 bases and J by 3 bases; unmatched bases: 7. The CDR3 covers 16 residues. The CDR3 coding sequence is TGTGCCAGCAGTGAAACCCCGGGACAGGGGATCTACGAGCAGTACTTC. As protein: CASSETPGQGIYEQYF.

This chain links TRBV28 with TRBJ1-5; D unresolved. V was trimmed by 6 bases and J by 2 bases, leaving 14 bases between them. This CDR3 comprises 15 residues. Germline V CDR1 and CDR2: MDHEN, SYDVKM. As DNA, the CDR3 is TGTGCCAGCAGCCCCCACACCCCTGGCAATCAGCCCCAGCATTTT. It is translated as CASSPHTPGNQPQHF.

Details on this clone: In the same sample, other DNA sequences code for this CDR3. The gene calls are TRBV7-9 and TRBJ2-6; D is perhaps TRBD2 (6 bases). Looked up from germline, CDR1 is SEHNR and CDR2 is FQNEAQ (reference sequence). CDR3 size: 16 residues. V lost 4 bases and J lost 0, with 10 bases in between. CDR3 nucleotides: TGTGCCAGCAGCTCTCCAGCGGGCTCTGGGGCCAACGTCCTGACTTTC. Translating gives CASSSPAGSGANVLTF.

This sequence joins TRBV6-6 and TRBJ1-5; D may be TRBD1 (6 bases). The CDR3 totals 16 residues. Germline values: CDR1 MNHNY, CDR2 SVGAGI (reference sequence). Trimming shortened V by 2 bases and J by 6 bases, and 17 bases separated the two germline ends. For the CDR3, the DNA is TGTGCCAGCAGTTACAACACAGGGTCCCAAAGTCAGCCCCAGCATTTT. Translated, it gives CASSYNTGSQSQPQHF.

V usage is TRBV6-1 and J usage is TRBJ2-3; 9 bases agree with TRBD2. CDR3 length equals 16 residues. Germline V gives CDR1 MNHNS, CDR2 SASEGT. The V and J ends lost 2 bases and 0 bases, in that order; junction bases with no gene match: 3. CDR3 in amino acids: CASSEWLAGSTDTQYF. The CDR3 DNA reads TGTGCCAGCAGTGAATGGCTAGCGGGGAGCACAGATACGCAGTATTTT.

V is TRBV28 and J is TRBJ2-1, with D possibly being TRBD2 (7 bases). From germline, CDR1 is MDHEN and CDR2 SYDVKM. Trimming stripped 2 bases from V and 3 bases from J, with 11 bases between. The CDR3 has 15 residues. CDR3 amino acids: CASSLGGGGYNEQFF. The CDR3 nucleotides are TGTGCCAGCAGTTTAGGGGGGGGCGGCTACAATGAGCAGTTCTTC.

The chain links TRBV9 to TRBJ1-5; D gene uncertain. Per the germline V gene, CDR1 is SGDLS and CDR2 is YYNGEE. The length of the CDR3 is 14 residues. Trimming pared 0 bases from V and 8 bases from J, leaving 12 bases between. Written as DNA, the CDR3 is TGTGCCAGCAGCGTAGCGGCTGAACGAGAGCCCCAGCATTTT. Translation: CASSVAAEREPQHF.

This rearrangement joins TRBV28 to TRBJ2-7, with TRBD1 identical over 7 bases. This CDR3 spans 12 amino acids. J lost 5 bases, V lost 5 bases, and 3 bases had no gene match. CDR1 and CDR2 (germline): MDHEN, SYDVKM. This chain's CDR3 is CASSQTGNEQYF. CDR3 coding DNA: TGTGCCAGCAGTCAGACAGGGAACGAGCAGTACTTC.